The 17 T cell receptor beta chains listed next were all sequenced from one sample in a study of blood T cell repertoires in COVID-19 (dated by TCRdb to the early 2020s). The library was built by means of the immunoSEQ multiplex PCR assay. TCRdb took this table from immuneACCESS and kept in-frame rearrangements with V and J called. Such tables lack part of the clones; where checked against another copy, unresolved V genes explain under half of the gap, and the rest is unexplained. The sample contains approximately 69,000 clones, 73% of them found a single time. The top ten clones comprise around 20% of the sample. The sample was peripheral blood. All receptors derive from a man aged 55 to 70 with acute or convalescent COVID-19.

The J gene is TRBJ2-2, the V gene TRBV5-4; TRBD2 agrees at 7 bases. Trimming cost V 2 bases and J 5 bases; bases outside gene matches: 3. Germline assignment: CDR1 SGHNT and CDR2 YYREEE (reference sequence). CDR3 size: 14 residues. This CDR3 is CASSFGRGTGELFF. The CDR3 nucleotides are TGTGCCAGCAGCTTCGGGCGGGGGACCGGGGAGCTGTTTTTT.

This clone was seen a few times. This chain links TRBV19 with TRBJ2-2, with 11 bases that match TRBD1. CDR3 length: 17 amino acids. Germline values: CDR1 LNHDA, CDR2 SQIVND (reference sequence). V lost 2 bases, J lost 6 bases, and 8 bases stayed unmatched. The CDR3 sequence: CASSIRGTGGSPGELFF. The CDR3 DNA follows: TGTGCCAGTAGTATAAGGGGGACAGGGGGTAGTCCCGGGGAGCTGTTTTTT.

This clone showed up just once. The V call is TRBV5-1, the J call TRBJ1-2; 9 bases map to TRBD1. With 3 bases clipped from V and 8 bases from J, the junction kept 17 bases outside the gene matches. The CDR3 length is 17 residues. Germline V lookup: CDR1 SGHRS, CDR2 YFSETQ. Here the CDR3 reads CASSYDIPRDRADGYTF. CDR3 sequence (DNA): TGCGCCAGCAGCTACGATATACCCCGGGACAGGGCGGACGGCTACACCTTC.

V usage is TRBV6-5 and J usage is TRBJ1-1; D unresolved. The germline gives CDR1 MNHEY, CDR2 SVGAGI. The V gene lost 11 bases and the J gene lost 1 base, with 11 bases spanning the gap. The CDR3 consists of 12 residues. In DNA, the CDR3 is TGTGCCTGCAAGACGGGGAACACTGAAGCTTTCTTT. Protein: CACKTGNTEAFF.

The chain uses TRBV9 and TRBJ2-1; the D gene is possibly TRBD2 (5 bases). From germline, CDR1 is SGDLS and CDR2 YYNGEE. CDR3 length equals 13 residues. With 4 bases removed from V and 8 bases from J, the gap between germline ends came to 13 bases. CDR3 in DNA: TGTGCCAGCAGCCCCCCGGGAAGGGATGAGCAGTTCTTC. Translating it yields CASSPPGRDEQFF.

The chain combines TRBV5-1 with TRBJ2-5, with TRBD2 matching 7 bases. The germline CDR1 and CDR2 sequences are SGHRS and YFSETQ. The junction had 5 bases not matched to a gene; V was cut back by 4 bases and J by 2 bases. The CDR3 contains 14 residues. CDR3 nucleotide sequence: TGCGCCAGCAGCCGCGGGGGAGATCAAGAGACCCAGTACTTC. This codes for CASSRGGDQETQYF.

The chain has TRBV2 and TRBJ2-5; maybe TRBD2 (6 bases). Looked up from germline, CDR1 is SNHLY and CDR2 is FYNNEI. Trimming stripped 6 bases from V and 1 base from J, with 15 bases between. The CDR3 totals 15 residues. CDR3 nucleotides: TGTGCCAGCAGGGCCACCGGGACTCTCCAAGAGACCCAGTACTTC. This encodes CASRATGTLQETQYF.

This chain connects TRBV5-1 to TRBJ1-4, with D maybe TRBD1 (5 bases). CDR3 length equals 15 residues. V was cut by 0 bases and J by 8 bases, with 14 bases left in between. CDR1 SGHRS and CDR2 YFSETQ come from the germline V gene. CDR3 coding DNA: TGCGCCAGCAGCTTGGAGGGCAGGGCTCGCGAAAAACTGTTTTTT. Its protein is CASSLEGRAREKLFF. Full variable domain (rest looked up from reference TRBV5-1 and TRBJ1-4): KAGVTQTPRYLIKTRGQQVTLSCSPISGHRSVSWYQQTPGQGLQFLFEYFSETQRNKGNFPGRFSGRQFSNSRSEMNVSTLELGDSALYLCASSLEGRAREKLFFGSGTQLSVL.

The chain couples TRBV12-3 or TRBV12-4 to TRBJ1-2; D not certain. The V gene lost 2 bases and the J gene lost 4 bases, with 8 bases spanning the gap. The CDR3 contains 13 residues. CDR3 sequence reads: CASSLSQLYGYTF. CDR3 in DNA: TGTGCCAGCAGTTTATCACAGCTCTATGGCTACACCTTC.

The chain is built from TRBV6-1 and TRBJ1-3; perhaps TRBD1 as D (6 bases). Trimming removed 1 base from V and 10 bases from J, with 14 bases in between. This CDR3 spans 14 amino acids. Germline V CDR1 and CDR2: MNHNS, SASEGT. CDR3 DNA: TGTGCCAGCAGTGAAGGGGACACGACGAGGACCATATATTTT. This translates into CASSEGDTTRTIYF.

In nucleotides, the CDR3 is TGTGCCAGCAACCCCACGGGGGGCGGAGAGACCCAGTACTTC. It yields the protein CASNPTGGGETQYF. This chain joins TRBV3-1 (or the pseudogene TRBV3-2) and TRBJ2-5, with TRBD2 as a possible D gene (7 bases). This CDR3 is 14 amino acids long. In germline, CDR1 is LGHDT, CDR2 YNNKEL (reference sequence). Deletions cut 7 bases from V and 4 bases from J, with 16 bases between.

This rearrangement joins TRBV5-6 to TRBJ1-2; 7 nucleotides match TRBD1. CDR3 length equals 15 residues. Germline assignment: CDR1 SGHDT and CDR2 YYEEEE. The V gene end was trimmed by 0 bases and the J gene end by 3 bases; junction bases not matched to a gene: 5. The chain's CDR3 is CASSLVRQGDYGYTF. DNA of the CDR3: TGTGCCAGCAGCTTGGTTCGACAGGGCGACTATGGCTACACCTTC.

CDR3 in amino acids: CASSLWGGIYNEQFF. CDR3 in DNA: TGTGCCAGCAGTTTATGGGGGGGTATATACAATGAGCAGTTCTTC. The V call is TRBV27, the J call TRBJ2-1; TRBD2 agrees at 7 bases. The CDR3 spans 15 residues. CDR1 is MNHEY, CDR2 SMNVEV, per germline (reference sequence). With 1 base clipped from V and 4 bases from J, the junction kept 4 bases outside the gene matches.

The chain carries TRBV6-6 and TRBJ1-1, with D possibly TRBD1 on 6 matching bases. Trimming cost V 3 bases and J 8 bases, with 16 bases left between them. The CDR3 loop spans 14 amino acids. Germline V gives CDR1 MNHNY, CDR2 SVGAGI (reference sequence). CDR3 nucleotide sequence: TGTGCCAGCAGTTATGATGATTCAGACAGGGAAGCTTTCTTT. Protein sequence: CASSYDDSDREAFF.

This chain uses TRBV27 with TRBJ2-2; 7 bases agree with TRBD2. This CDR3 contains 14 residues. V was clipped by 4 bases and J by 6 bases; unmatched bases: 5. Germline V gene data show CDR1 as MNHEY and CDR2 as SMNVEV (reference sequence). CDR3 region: CASSYGGYAGELFF. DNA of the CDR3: TGTGCCAGCAGTTACGGGGGGTATGCCGGGGAGCTGTTTTTT.

DNA of the CDR3: TGCGCCAGCTTACAGGGGTACGAGCAGTACTTC. Translation: CASLQGYEQYF. The V and J genes are TRBV10-2 and TRBJ2-7; 7 bases agree with TRBD1. This CDR3 is 11 amino acids long. V shed 8 bases and J 4 bases; nucleotides not matched to a gene: 2. Germline CDR1 and CDR2: WSHSY and SAAADI.

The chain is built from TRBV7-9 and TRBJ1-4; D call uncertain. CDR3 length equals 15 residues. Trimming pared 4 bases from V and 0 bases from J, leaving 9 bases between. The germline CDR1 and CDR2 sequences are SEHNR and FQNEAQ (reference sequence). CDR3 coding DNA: TGTGCCAGCAGCTCTACCGGTTCAACTAATGAAAAACTGTTTTTT. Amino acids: CASSSTGSTNEKLFF.